The sequence of this T cell receptor (beta chain) was determined in a study of sequential checkpoint blockade in melanoma. Treatment noted: randomized to nivolumab then ipilimumab (arm A) or the reverse (arm B). The CDR3 runs 15 residues. V shed 7 bases, J shed 7 bases, and the junction held 5 bases outside the gene matches. Only in-frame clones appear in the TCRdb table, and some are missing; sequencing was by immunoSEQ multiplex PCR. The sample includes roughly 12,000 clones, less than 75% of them seen just once. This specimen was CD8+ T cells sorted from blood (inferred from file names), taken from a patient given nivolumab and ipilimumab in sequence. This chain links TRBV23-1 with TRBJ2-1; 15 positions match TRBD2. TRBV23-1 is designated an ORF whose function remains uncertain. The receptor was isolated from a human donor with melanoma. The DNA for the CDR3 is TGCGCCAGCACGGCCGGGACTAGCGGGAGGAATGAGCAGTTCTTC. It is translated as CASTAGTSGRNEQFF.